The 16 T cell receptor beta chains listed next were all sequenced from one sample in a study of blood T cell repertoires in COVID-19. Sequenced by immunoSEQ multiplex PCR; TCRdb stores in-frame clones only, minus some. This sample carries fewer than 350,000 clones, roughly 87% of them seen once, and the ten largest clones take about 5.7%. Material: PBMCs or T cells enriched from blood (not recorded which). These TCRs come from a woman in her forties who had recovered from COVID-19.

CDR3 sequence: CASSLGIGGGWSPLHF. In DNA, the CDR3 is TGTGCCAGCAGCTTAGGTATAGGGGGCGGGTGGTCACCCCTCCACTTT. This sequence joins TRBV7-3 and TRBJ1-6, with TRBD1 identical over 7 bases. The CDR3 runs 16 residues. Germline V gene sequence: CDR1 SGHTA, CDR2 FQGTGA. The V and J ends lost 2 bases and 10 bases, in that order; junction bases with no gene match: 11.

The CDR3 DNA reads as TGCAGTGCTAGTCAGGGGACGGACACTGAAGCTTTCTTT. As protein: CSASQGTDTEAFF. This chain joins TRBV20-1 and TRBJ1-1; D is possibly TRBD1 (6 bases). The germline V gene has CDR1 DFQATT and CDR2 SNEGSKA (reference sequence). Trimming left V 3 bases short and J 3 bases short, with 11 bases between. The CDR3 sequence is 13 residues long.

This clone was recorded only once. The rearrangement links TRBV5-1 to TRBJ2-1; 10 bases agree with TRBD2. With V trimmed by 4 bases and J by 4 bases, 8 bases remained unmatched. The germline CDR1 and CDR2 sequences are SGHRS and YFSETQ. This CDR3 has 16 residues. CDR3 coding DNA: TGCGCCAGCAGCATAACCGGGACTAGCGAATACAATGAGCAGTTCTTC. It encodes CASSITGTSEYNEQFF.

The genes are TRBV18 and TRBJ2-3; D is possibly TRBD2 (5 bases). The V and J ends lost 4 bases and 0 bases respectively, with 5 bases between them. CDR3 length: 13 amino acids. Looked up from germline, CDR1 is KGHSH and CDR2 is LQKENI. The DNA of the CDR3 is TGTGCCAGCTCACGGACTAGCACAGATACGCAGTATTTT. Amino acids: CASSRTSTDTQYF.

The chain employs TRBV18 and TRBJ2-5; D is perhaps TRBD1 (5 bases). The germline V gene has CDR1 KGHSH and CDR2 LQKENI. This CDR3 spans 13 amino acids. Between the trimmed V and J ends, which lost 6 bases and 4 bases, there was a span of 12 bases. The CDR3 region is CASSQGQGETQYF. DNA for the CDR3: TGTGCCAGCTCCCAAGGGCAGGGAGAGACCCAGTACTTC.

The rearrangement links TRBV28 to TRBJ1-2; tentative D call: TRBD1 (6 bases). The CDR3 spans 13 residues. Trimming took 6 bases from V and 0 from J, leaving 8 bases between them. Per the germline V gene, CDR1 is MDHEN and CDR2 is SYDVKM. CDR3 sequence reads: CASRRQANYGYTF. The CDR3 DNA follows: TGTGCCAGCAGAAGACAGGCTAACTATGGCTACACCTTC.

The chain couples TRBV19 to TRBJ1-1; perhaps TRBD1 as D (6 bases). The length of the CDR3 is 14 residues. Per germline, CDR1 LNHDA and CDR2 SQIVND (reference sequence). V was pared by 6 bases and J by 4 bases, with 15 bases between. The CDR3 sequence: CASRQGSGGTEAFF. Written as DNA, the CDR3 is TGTGCCAGTAGACAGGGCTCGGGCGGCACTGAAGCTTTCTTT.

This rearrangement joins TRBV30 to TRBJ2-3, with TRBD2 matching over 14 bases. This CDR3 spans 14 amino acids. The junction had 8 bases not matched to a gene; V was cut back by 7 bases and J by 8 bases. Germline CDR1 reads GTSNPN; CDR2 reads SVGIG (reference sequence). The CDR3: CAFGTSGSVGTQYF. CDR3 DNA sequence: TGTGCCTTCGGGACTAGCGGGAGCGTAGGTACGCAGTATTTT.

The chain couples TRBV28 to TRBJ1-6, with a possible D match to TRBD1 (5 bases). Per germline, CDR1 MDHEN and CDR2 SYDVKM. There are 18 residues in the CDR3. Trimming stripped 2 bases from V and 13 bases from J, with 27 bases between. The CDR3 reads CASSLGSIQVTQSGPLHF. CDR3 DNA: TGTGCCAGCAGTTTAGGATCAATACAGGTGACCCAGTCTGGGCCCCTCCACTTT.

This CDR3 is CASSLGGGNTEAFF. The CDR3, as DNA: TGTGCCAGCAGCTTAGGGGGGGGGAACACTGAAGCTTTCTTT. The chain combines TRBV11-2 with TRBJ1-1; tentative D call: TRBD1 (5 bases). Germline-derived CDR1 and CDR2 are SGHAT and FQNNGV. The CDR3 sequence is 14 residues long. Between the trimmed V and J ends, which lost 1 base and 1 base, there was a span of 7 bases.

CDR3: CASTWAGGSANEKLFF. CDR3 sequence (DNA): TGTGCCAGCACTTGGGCAGGGGGCTCGGCTAATGAAAAACTGTTTTTT. This sequence joins TRBV28 and TRBJ1-4, with 8 nucleotides matching TRBD1. Germline V gene data show CDR1 as MDHEN and CDR2 as SYDVKM. Trimming cost V 7 bases and J 3 bases; bases outside gene matches: 10. The CDR3 has 16 amino acids.

A single count supports this clone. The V and J genes are TRBV14 and TRBJ1-2; 8 nucleotides match TRBD1. Germline lookup yields CDR1 SGHDN and CDR2 FVKESK. Losses at the gene ends were 1 base for V and 10 bases for J; bases not matched to a gene: 5. This CDR3 is built from 13 residues. DNA of the CDR3: TGTGCCAGCAGCCAAGCGCGGGGACAGGACTACACCTTC. It codes for CASSQARGQDYTF.

The chain has TRBV3-1 (or the pseudogene TRBV3-2) and TRBJ2-1, with D possibly TRBD2 on 5 matching bases. This CDR3 has 13 amino acids. From germline, CDR1 is LGHDT and CDR2 YNNKEL (reference sequence). Deletions cut 2 bases from V and 6 bases from J, with 8 bases between. In DNA form, the CDR3 reads TGTGCCAGCAGCCAACGACTAAGCAATGAGCAGTTCTTC. Translated, it gives CASSQRLSNEQFF.

The rearrangement joins TRBV2 to TRBJ2-1; D gene uncertain. This CDR3 contains 11 residues. V was pared by 6 bases and J by 8 bases, with 8 bases between. Germline V gene sequence: CDR1 SNHLY, CDR2 FYNNEI. The CDR3 is CASRVSYEQFF. In nucleotides, the CDR3 is TGTGCCAGCAGGGTTAGCTATGAGCAGTTCTTC. The full variable domain, its missing parts supplied by reference TRBV2 and TRBJ2-1, is EPEVTQTPSHQVTQMGQEVILRCVPISNHLYFYWYRQILGQKVEFLVSFYNNEISEKSEIFDDQFSVERPDGSNFTLKIRSTKLEDSAMYFCASRVSYEQFFGPGTRLTVL.

This chain joins TRBV5-4 and TRBJ1-1; 7 bases are shared with TRBD1. The trim removed 0 bases at V and 4 bases at J, leaving 12 bases unmatched. The CDR3 consists of 17 residues. The germline gives CDR1 SGHNT, CDR2 YYREEE (reference sequence). The CDR3 here is CASSLGPLSTGATEAFF. The CDR3 DNA sequence: TGTGCCAGCAGCTTGGGCCCCTTATCAACAGGGGCCACTGAAGCTTTCTTT.

The chain employs TRBV7-2 and TRBJ2-5; no clear D. The CDR3 has 13 residues. The V gene's germline CDR1 is SGHTA and CDR2 FQGNSA. Trimming removed 1 base at V and 5 bases at J, with 8 bases between. CDR3 sequence (DNA): TGTGCCAGCAGCTTAGGAGATCGGGAGACCCAGTACTTC. This gives the protein CASSLGDRETQYF.